The 21 T cell receptor beta chains listed next were all sequenced from one sample in a study of Graves' ophthalmopathy and Graves' hyperthyroidism. Beta-chain TCR CDR3 regions were amplified from RNA transcripts. RT-PCR in the first round used HTBI primers; a second-round multiplex PCR followed. TCRdb independently ran MiXCR on the multiplex PCR reads; one entry per CDR3 protein. The sample yields roughly 500,000 distinct CDR3 sequences, approximately 15% seen once. Material: blood. The receptor source for this set is a woman aged 30 to 39 with Graves' ophthalmopathy.

This clonotype was observed at least ten times. The rearrangement uses TRBV28 and TRBJ2-7, with 7 bases fitting TRBD2. Germline CDR1 MDHEN, CDR2 SYDVKM. The trim removed 4 bases at V and 9 bases at J, leaving 12 bases unmatched. This CDR3 is built from 14 residues. CDR3 protein: CASSSPVREIRQYF. DNA for the CDR3: TGTGCCAGCAGTTCCCCGGTGCGGGAGATTAGGCAGTACTTC.

This clonotype was counted ten times or more. V is TRBV12-3 or TRBV12-4 and J is TRBJ1-2; 7 bases align to TRBD1. V lost 4 bases to trimming and J lost 3 bases; unmatched junction nucleotides: 8. The CDR3 covers 15 residues. CDR3 DNA sequence: TGTGCCAGCAGTTACTCCGGGACAGAATACTATGGCTACACCTTC. Its translation: CASSYSGTEYYGYTF.

The sample holds many counts of this clonotype. The J gene is TRBJ1-3, the V gene TRBV12-3 or TRBV12-4; weak D call: TRBD1 (5 bases). V was pared by 3 bases and J by 1 base, with 10 bases between. The CDR3 sequence is 15 residues long. The CDR3 DNA sequence: TGTGCCAGCAGTTTGAATGGGGGATCTGGAAACACCATATATTTT. It yields the protein CASSLNGGSGNTIYF.

This clonotype was seen repeatedly, ten times or more. The chain recombines TRBV20-1 with TRBJ2-5, with TRBD2 matching 12 bases. V lost 2 bases, J lost 3 bases, and 10 bases stayed unmatched. The CDR3 contains 17 residues. The germline CDR1 and CDR2 sequences are DFQATT and SNEGSKA (reference sequence). CDR3 bases: TGCAGTGCTAGACCCCTAGCGGGAGGGCCCGGTGAAGAGACCCAGTACTTC. Residues: CSARPLAGGPGEETQYF.

At least ten counts were recorded for this clonotype. V usage is TRBV4-1 and J usage is TRBJ1-6, with a possible D match to TRBD1 (5 bases). The CDR3 loop spans 17 amino acids. Germline V gene sequence: CDR1 MGHRA, CDR2 YSYEKL. Trimming shortened V by 0 bases and J by 5 bases, and 14 bases separated the two germline ends. In DNA, the CDR3 is TGCGCCAGCAGCCAAGAAAGTCCCCAGGGAGATAATTCACCCCTCCACTTT. Its translation: CASSQESPQGDNSPLHF.

In its sample, this clonotype was seen many times. The chain employs TRBV28 and TRBJ1-5; 8 nucleotides align to TRBD1. CDR3 size: 14 residues. J was trimmed by 7 bases and V by 5 bases; bases with no gene match: 7. Germline V gives CDR1 MDHEN, CDR2 SYDVKM. The CDR3 protein is CASSPDRAQQPQHF. Here the CDR3 DNA reads TGTGCCAGCAGTCCGGACAGGGCGCAGCAGCCCCAGCATTTT.

This clonotype has ten or more counts. Just one base apart from a much larger clone, this may be a read error. The V call is TRBV27, the J call TRBJ1-2, with 12 bases fitting TRBD1. The CDR3 sequence is 15 residues long. The germline V gene encodes CDR1 MNHEY and CDR2 SMNVEV (reference sequence). The CDR3: CASSLRDRGLNGHTF. CDR3 DNA sequence: TGTGCCAGCAGTTTGAGGGACAGGGGGCTGAATGGCCACACCTTC.

This clonotype came up many times. V usage is TRBV5-1 and J usage is TRBJ1-5; D remains unclear. The V gene lost 0 bases and the J gene lost 7 bases, with 8 bases spanning the gap. Germline V gene sequence: CDR1 SGHRS, CDR2 YFSETQ. The CDR3 runs 13 residues. CDR3 in DNA: TGCGCCAGCAGCTTGGACGTGGGGCAGCCCCAGCATTTT. It is translated as CASSLDVGQPQHF.

This clonotype was recorded at least ten times. V gene TRBV6-1 combines with J gene TRBJ2-7; possible D gene TRBD2, 5 bases. Germline V gene sequence: CDR1 MNHNS, CDR2 SASEGT. V was trimmed by 2 bases and J by 6 bases, leaving 17 bases between them. The CDR3 runs to 15 residues. Written as DNA, the CDR3 is TGTGCCAGCAGTGAAAAGCGGTTCGGGCTACCCGAGCAGTACTTC. The encoded protein is CASSEKRFGLPEQYF.

As for this clonotype: One end of the junction fails to match germline, which may point to a read error. This sequence joins TRBV20-1 and TRBJ2-7, with 9 bases that match TRBD2. Per germline, CDR1 DFQATT and CDR2 SNEGSKA (reference sequence). This CDR3 spans 14 amino acids. This CDR3 is CSARGLAGVGEQCF. Here the CDR3 DNA reads TGCAGTGCAAGAGGTTTAGCGGGAGTAGGTGAGCAGTGCTTC.

Concerning this clonotype itself: A much more abundant neighbour one base away suggests this may be a read error. V is TRBV20-1 and J is TRBJ1-2; 8 bases fit TRBD1. There are 15 residues in the CDR3. CDR1 is DFQATT and CDR2 is SNEGSKA in the germline V gene (reference sequence). V gave up 3 bases and J gave up 6 bases; unmatched junction bases: 12. CDR3 amino acids: CSARSPGQALHGYTF. CDR3 nucleotides: TGCAGTGCTAGGTCCCCGGGACAGGCCCTCCATGGCTACACCTTC.

The rearrangement links TRBV30 to TRBJ1-2; 7 nucleotides agree with TRBD1. Germline V gene data show CDR1 as GTSNPN and CDR2 as SVGIG (reference sequence). This CDR3 has 16 residues. V lost 0 bases, J lost 7 bases, and 14 bases stayed unmatched. The CDR3 bases are TGTGCCTGGAGTGTAACACAGGGGAGGCTCGTCCGTGGCTACACCTTC. This gives the protein CAWSVTQGRLVRGYTF. The full variable domain, completed using reference TRBV30 and TRBJ1-2, is SQTIHQWPATLVQPVGSPLSLECTVEGTSNPNLYWYRQAAGRGLQLLFYSVGIGQISSEVPQNLSASRPQDRQFILSSKKLLLSDSGFYLCAWSVTQGRLVRGYTFGSGTRLTVV.

In this sample, this clonotype turned up a few times. The chain uses TRBV6-1 and TRBJ2-7; a weak D match, TRBD2 (7 bases). Germline CDR1 is MNHNS and CDR2 is SASEGT. Trimming took off 6 bases at V and 0 bases at J, with 15 bases between the two ends. The CDR3 extends over 15 amino acids. In DNA form, the CDR3 reads TGTGCCAGCAGGGAGATGGGGGGGCCCTCCTACGAGCAGTACTTC. It yields the protein CASREMGGPSYEQYF.

In DNA form, the CDR3 reads TGTGCCAGCAGTGAAGTAGGGAGGGCTGAAGCTTTCTTT. This codes for CASSEVGRAEAFF. The V and J genes are TRBV6-1 and TRBJ1-1; D is ambiguous. Germline CDR1 and CDR2: MNHNS and SASEGT. With 1 base removed from V and 6 bases from J, the gap between germline ends came to 9 bases. The CDR3 is 13 residues long.

This clonotype was seen at least ten times. The chain carries TRBV28 and TRBJ1-5; 9 bases agree with TRBD1. With V trimmed by 11 bases and J by 7 bases, 9 bases remained unmatched. The CDR3 consists of 13 residues. Germline loops: CDR1 MDHEN, CDR2 SYDVKM. The CDR3 coding sequence is TGTGCCGGAGGGGGGGACAGGGTCCAGCCCCAGCATTTT. It specifies CAGGGDRVQPQHF.

Note on this clonotype: Given a much more abundant clone one base away, this may be a read error. The chain couples TRBV2 to TRBJ2-6; a possible D gene is TRBD1 (5 bases). The CDR3 length is 14 residues. CDR1 and CDR2 from the germline V gene are SNHLY and FYNNEI. In nucleotides, the CDR3 is TGTGCCAGCAGAAGAAGCCCTGGGGCCTACGTCCTGACTTTC. Its translation: CASRRSPGAYVLTF. Together with reference TRBV2 and TRBJ2-6, the CDR3 gives the full variable domain: EPEVTQTPSHQVTQMGQEVILRCVPISNHLYFYWYRQILGQKVEFLVSFYNNEISEKSEIFDDQFSVERPDGSNFTLKIRSTKLEDSAMYFCASRRSPGAYVLTFGAGSRLTVL.

This clonotype has a count of ten or more. The chain has TRBV12-3 or TRBV12-4 and TRBJ1-1, with D unclear. This CDR3 is built from 13 residues. V lost 9 bases and J lost 1, with 12 bases in between. This CDR3 is CASSPQRNTEAFF. The CDR3 nucleotides read TGTGCCAGTTCGCCCCAGCGGAACACTGAAGCTTTCTTT.

This clonotype was picked up many times. This chain joins TRBV29-1 and TRBJ2-4; the D gene is possibly TRBD2 (6 bases). The CDR3 consists of 13 residues. Germline values: CDR1 SQVTM, CDR2 ANQGSEA. With 0 bases removed from V and 6 bases from J, the gap between germline ends came to 9 bases. The CDR3 region has the DNA TGCAGCGTTGAAGAGGGGGGTGGAAACATTCAGTACTTC. Amino acids: CSVEEGGGNIQYF.

This clonotype was counted at least ten times. J is TRBJ2-7 and V is TRBV15; TRBD1 agrees at 10 bases. V lost 5 bases, J lost 4 bases, and 8 bases stayed unmatched. The CDR3 contains 15 residues. CDR1 is LNHNV and CDR2 is YYDKDF in the germline V gene (reference sequence). CDR3 residues: CATSSSDRGFYEQYF. CDR3 nucleotide sequence: TGTGCCACCAGCTCCTCGGACAGGGGGTTTTACGAGCAGTACTTC.

The chain carries TRBV30 and TRBJ1-1, with D maybe TRBD1 (5 bases). This CDR3 contains 14 residues. Germline V CDR1 and CDR2: GTSNPN, SVGIG (reference sequence). Trimming pared 1 base from V and 0 bases from J, leaving 9 bases between. The CDR3 spells CAWSGGPMNTEAFF. The DNA for the CDR3 is TGTGCCTGGAGTGGGGGACCGATGAACACTGAAGCTTTCTTT.

This clonotype has a handful of counts. The rearrangement joins TRBV4-1 to TRBJ1-2, with D possibly TRBD1 on 6 matching bases. The CDR3 has 14 residues. Germline-derived CDR1 and CDR2 are MGHRA and YSYEKL. The V and J ends lost 0 bases and 6 bases respectively, with 11 bases between them. CDR3 amino acids: CASSQDYRVHGYTF. The DNA of the CDR3 is TGCGCCAGCAGCCAAGATTACAGGGTTCATGGCTACACCTTC.